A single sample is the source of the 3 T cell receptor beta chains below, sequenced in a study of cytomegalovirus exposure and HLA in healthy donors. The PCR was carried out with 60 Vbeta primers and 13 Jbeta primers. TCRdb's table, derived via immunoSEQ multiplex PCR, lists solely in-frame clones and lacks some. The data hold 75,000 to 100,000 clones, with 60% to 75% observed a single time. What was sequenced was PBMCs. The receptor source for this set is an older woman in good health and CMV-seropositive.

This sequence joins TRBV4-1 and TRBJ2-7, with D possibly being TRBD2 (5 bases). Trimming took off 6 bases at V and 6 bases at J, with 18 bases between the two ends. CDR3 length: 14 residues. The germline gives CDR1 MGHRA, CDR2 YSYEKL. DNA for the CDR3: TGCGCCAGCAGTCCCGACCTAGCTAGAGGCGAGCAGTACTTC. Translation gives CASSPDLARGEQYF.

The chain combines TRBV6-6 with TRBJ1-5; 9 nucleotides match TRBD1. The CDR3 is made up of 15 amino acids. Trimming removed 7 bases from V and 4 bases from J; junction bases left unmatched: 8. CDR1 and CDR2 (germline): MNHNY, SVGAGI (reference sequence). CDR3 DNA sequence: TGTGCCAGCACTCCCCGCGGGACAGGGAATCAGCCCCAGCATTTT. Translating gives CASTPRGTGNQPQHF.

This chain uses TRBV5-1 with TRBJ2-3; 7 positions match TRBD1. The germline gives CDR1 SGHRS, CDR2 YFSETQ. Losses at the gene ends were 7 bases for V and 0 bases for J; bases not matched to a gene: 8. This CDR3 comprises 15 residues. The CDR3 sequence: CASGPRDSSTDTQYF. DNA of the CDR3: TGCGCCAGCGGCCCCCGGGACAGCAGCACAGATACGCAGTATTTT.